The sequence of this TCR beta chain was determined in a study of response to subunit inactivated influenza vaccine. Points from the study as a whole: The authors suggested that every seasonal influenza vaccination recruits few new T cells.

TCRdb called the RT-PCR reads again in MiXCR, with one record for every CDR3 protein. This sample has approximately 520,000 distinct CDR3 sequences; approximately 15% occur once, and the top ten carry 2.5% to 3.5%. Germline V CDR1 and CDR2: SGDLS, YYNGEE. The CDR3 consists of 13 residues. Trimming at V came to 4 bases and at J to 6 bases, leaving 3 bases not matched to a gene. As for this clonotype: Its antigen is as yet unknown.

Material: CD4+ T cells sorted from PBMCs, obtained roughly 24 months after vaccination. The receptor was derived from a man between 50 and 69 years old who received an inactivated influenza vaccine. The chain combines TRBV9 with TRBJ2-2, with 7 bases aligning to TRBD1. CDR3 coding DNA: TGTGCCAGCAGCTACACAGGGGCCGGGGAGCTGTTTTTT. This gives the protein CASSYTGAGELFF. The whole variable domain, filled in from reference TRBV9 and TRBJ2-2, reads DSGVTQTPKHLITATGQRVTLRCSPRSGDLSVYWYQQSLDQGLQFLIQYYNGEERAKGNILERFSAQQFPDLHSELNLSSLELGDSALYFCASSYTGAGELFFGEGSRLTVL.